These T cell receptor beta chains were read from a single sample in a study of sequential checkpoint blockade in melanoma. Repertoires were generated with immunoSEQ multiplex PCR, while TCRdb's copy carries only in-frame clones and drops some. This table has more than 30,000 clones, roughly a third appearing once. The input for sequencing was tumor tissue (inferred from file names), taken from a patient given nivolumab and ipilimumab in sequence. The receptors stem from a human donor with melanoma. Each CDR3 is given with its conserved first and last residue. D genes are given only for firm matches. Clone size appears in some rows only: once, few, many, or a class for an expanded clone.

V gene: TRBV4-1; J gene: TRBJ2-3; D gene: TRBD2; clone size: -; CDR3 DNA: TGCGCCAGCAGCTTACTGGGGGGACTAGTAACGCATACGCAGTATTTT; CDR3 protein: CASSLLGGLVTHTQYF
V gene: TRBV30; J gene: TRBJ1-5; D gene: TRBD1; clone size: few; CDR3 DNA: TGTGCCTGGAGTGGACAGGGAGGTCAGCCCCAGCATTTT; CDR3 protein: CAWSGQGGQPQHF
V gene: TRBV30; J gene: TRBJ2-1; D gene: -; clone size: -; CDR3 DNA: TGTGCCTGGAGTGTTACTTTCGACGATGAGCAGTTCTTC; CDR3 protein: CAWSVTFDDEQFF
V gene: TRBV5-1; J gene: TRBJ1-2; D gene: TRBD1; clone size: once; CDR3 DNA: TGCGCCAGCAGCTTGGATGGGACAGGGTCCTATGGCTACACCTTC; CDR3 protein: CASSLDGTGSYGYTF
V gene: TRBV18; J gene: TRBJ2-5; D gene: -; clone size: -; CDR3 DNA: TGTGCCAGCTCGCCTGGACATATGGACAAGAAGACCCAGTACTTC; CDR3 protein: CASSPGHMDKKTQYF
V gene: TRBV11-3; J gene: TRBJ1-1; D gene: TRBD1; clone size: -; CDR3 DNA: TGTGCCAGCAGCCCGGGACAGGGGGTGAACACTGAAGCTTTCTTT; CDR3 protein: CASSPGQGVNTEAFF
V gene: TRBV6-8; J gene: TRBJ1-4; D gene: -; clone size: few; CDR3 DNA: TGTGCCAGCAAAGGGGGTATTGAAAAACTGTTTTTT; CDR3 protein: CASKGGIEKLFF
V gene: TRBV30; J gene: TRBJ2-7; D gene: TRBD1; clone size: -; CDR3 DNA: TGTGCCTGGGGACAGGGCTACGAGCAGTACTTC; CDR3 protein: CAWGQGYEQYF
V gene: TRBV29-1; J gene: TRBJ2-2; D gene: TRBD2; clone size: -; CDR3 DNA: TGCAGCGTGGCCGGGACTAGCGGGGGATGGACCGGGGAGCTGTTTTTT; CDR3 protein: CSVAGTSGGWTGELFF
V gene: TRBV11-3; J gene: TRBJ1-6; D gene: -; clone size: many; CDR3 DNA: TGTGCCAGCAGCGGAGACGGGGGTAATTCACCCCTCCACTTT; CDR3 protein: CASSGDGGNSPLHF
V gene: TRBV12-5; J gene: TRBJ1-2; D gene: TRBD1; clone size: -; CDR3 DNA: TGTGCTAGTGGTTTGGTCCCCAGGGGGGCGGGTGGCTACACCTTC; CDR3 protein: CASGLVPRGAGGYTF
V gene: TRBV19; J gene: TRBJ2-1; D gene: -; clone size: -; CDR3 DNA: TGTGCCAGTAGTATAGTAAGGGGTTGGGACGATGAGCAGTTCTTC; CDR3 protein: CASSIVRGWDDEQFF
V gene: TRBV23-1; J gene: TRBJ1-1; D gene: -; clone size: few; CDR3 DNA: TGCGCCAGCAGCCAACAGACAGCGAACACTGAAGCTTTCTTT; CDR3 protein: CASSQQTANTEAFF
V gene: TRBV11-3; J gene: TRBJ2-7; D gene: TRBD2; clone size: few; CDR3 DNA: TGTGCCAGCAGCCTCGGACTAGCGGGAGTCTACGAGCAGTACTTC; CDR3 protein: CASSLGLAGVYEQYF
V gene: TRBV11-3; J gene: TRBJ2-3; D gene: TRBD2; clone size: -; CDR3 DNA: TGTGCCAGCAGAGGGCGGGGGGGAACAGATACGCAGTATTTT; CDR3 protein: CASRGRGGTDTQYF
V gene: TRBV11-3; J gene: TRBJ2-7; D gene: TRBD1; clone size: many; CDR3 DNA: TGTGCCAGCAGCTCACGGGACAGACCAATTTACGAGCAGTACTTC; CDR3 protein: CASSSRDRPIYEQYF
V gene: TRBV11-3; J gene: TRBJ1-3; D gene: -; clone size: few; CDR3 DNA: TGTGCCAGCAGCTTGAAAGGGGCCTCTGGAAACACCATATATTTT; CDR3 protein: CASSLKGASGNTIYF
V gene: TRBV18; J gene: TRBJ1-2; D gene: -; clone size: -; CDR3 DNA: TGTGCCAGCTCATCCTCTGGGGGTGGATATGGCTACACCTTC; CDR3 protein: CASSSSGGGYGYTF